This TCR beta chain emerged from a study of CD8 T cells in ankylosing spondylitis. The study, taken as a whole, reports: Ankylosing spondylitis blood appeared to be characterized by a TCR beta motif of 8 or 9 highly homologous variants. Reportedly, significant enrichment of disease-linked clones occurred in matched ankylosing spondylitis synovial fluid. Previous work reported some of these motif variants in the synovial fluid and blood of reactive arthritis.

It was by quantitative 5'-RACE with molecular barcodes that TCR beta libraries were made. TCRdb re-called the 5' RACE reads through MiXCR, storing one row per CDR3 protein. The sample records 700,000 to 1,000,000 distinct CDR3 sequences, 10% to 15% being singletons. A remark on this clonotype: Its antigen is currently unknown.

This CDR3 has 15 residues. The germline CDR1 and CDR2 sequences are SGHNT and YENEEA. The trim removed 3 bases at V and 2 bases at J, leaving 5 bases unmatched. This TCR was recovered from a male donor with ankylosing spondylitis. The chain uses TRBV11-3 and TRBJ2-5, with TRBD1 identical over 8 bases. Sequences were obtained from blood, either unsorted or a sorted T cell fraction (not recorded which). Written as DNA, the CDR3 is TGTGCCAGCAGCTTTGGACAGGGCAGGCAAGAGACCCAGTACTTC. It yields the protein CASSFGQGRQETQYF.